This passage covers 21 T cell receptor beta chains from one sample sequenced in a study of shared clonotypes between healthy human individuals. The repertoire was sequenced with immunoSEQ multiplex PCR; TCRdb's copy has only in-frame clones and lacks some. The profile shows fewer than 600,000 clones, more than 75% of them singletons. The material sequenced was PBMCs. The receptors were gathered from a woman in her thirties or forties in good health. Some clones in this sample may be carry-over from other donors' samples.

V usage is TRBV10-3 and J usage is TRBJ2-1; 12 bases are a match to TRBD2. The CDR3 consists of 15 residues. J gave up 5 bases and V 6 bases, and 5 bases lay outside the gene matches. The germline V gene has CDR1 ENHRY and CDR2 SYGVKD. In DNA, the CDR3 is TGTGCCATCAGCCGACTAGCGGGAGAGGACAATGAGCAGTTCTTC. This gives the protein CAISRLAGEDNEQFF.

The rearrangement links TRBV28 to TRBJ2-5, with 7 bases lining up with TRBD1. V lost 5 bases, J lost 5 bases, and 5 bases stayed unmatched. Germline V lookup: CDR1 MDHEN, CDR2 SYDVKM. The CDR3 extends over 13 amino acids. The CDR3 is CASSRGQIETQYF. CDR3 nucleotides: TGTGCCAGCAGTCGGGGACAGATCGAGACCCAGTACTTC.

The rearrangement links TRBV7-2 to TRBJ2-7; 7 bases line up with TRBD2. Germline loops: CDR1 SGHTA, CDR2 FQGNSA. V lost 5 bases to trimming and J lost 3 bases; unmatched junction nucleotides: 10. The CDR3 is 15 amino acids. The CDR3 sequence is CASSPRLGTNYEQYF. The CDR3 DNA is TGTGCCAGCAGCCCCCGTCTCGGGACTAACTACGAGCAGTACTTC.

There are a few counts of this clone. Other DNA sequences in this sample translate to the same CDR3. DNA of the CDR3: TGCGCCAGCAGCCAAGAGAGGGGGAGCACCGGGGAGCTGTTTTTT. Translating it yields CASSQERGSTGELFF. The chain links TRBV4-3 to TRBJ2-2; D is perhaps TRBD1 (6 bases). CDR1 and CDR2 (germline): LGHNA, YSLEER. The CDR3 totals 15 residues. V was pared by 0 bases and J by 4 bases, with 9 bases between.

The CDR3 loop is CASSLWTRGSEQYF. CDR3 in DNA: TGTGCCAGCAGCTTGTGGACAAGAGGTTCCGAGCAGTACTTC. The V gene is TRBV4-2, the J gene TRBJ2-7; TRBD1 is a possible D gene (5 bases). The germline gives CDR1 LGHNA, CDR2 YNFKEQ. The CDR3 loop spans 14 amino acids. Between the trimmed V and J ends, which lost 5 bases and 6 bases, there was a span of 17 bases.

The V gene is TRBV7-9, the J gene TRBJ2-7; no definite D call. Germline CDR1 is SEHNR and CDR2 is FQNEAQ (reference sequence). The CDR3 runs 13 residues. The V end lost 0 bases, the J end lost 5 bases, and 8 bases lay between the germline ends. The CDR3 region has the DNA TGTGCCAGCAGCTTAGCGATGGGGAACGAGCAGTACTTC. This codes for CASSLAMGNEQYF.

Ten or more counts support this clone. The sample holds other DNA sequences that translate to the same CDR3. The rearrangement uses TRBV5-1 and TRBJ2-3, with D possibly matching TRBD1 (6 bases). The germline gives CDR1 SGHRS, CDR2 YFSETQ. The V and J ends lost 5 bases and 3 bases respectively, with 16 bases between them. The CDR3 contains 15 residues. CDR3 nucleotides: TGCGCCAGCAGTCTAGGTGTTAGGGGGACAGATACGCAGTATTTT. It codes for CASSLGVRGTDTQYF.

The chain links TRBV10-1 to TRBJ2-7, with D unclear. This CDR3 contains 15 residues. The V gene lost 3 bases and the J gene lost 5 bases, with 17 bases spanning the gap. Germline V CDR1 and CDR2: WNHNN, SYGVQD (reference sequence). Here the CDR3 DNA reads TGCGCCAGCAGTGACGGGCCCCCCGGAATGGACGAGCAGTACTTC. Its translation is CASSDGPPGMDEQYF.

This rearrangement joins TRBV2 to TRBJ2-7, with D possibly TRBD1 on 5 matching bases. There are 13 residues in the CDR3. V was clipped by 6 bases and J by 3 bases, with 12 bases between them. Germline V CDR1 and CDR2: SNHLY, FYNNEI. Here the CDR3 reads CASRRTTRYEQYF. The CDR3, as DNA: TGTGCCAGCAGGAGGACAACTCGCTACGAGCAGTACTTC.

This chain uses TRBV11-2 with TRBJ2-2; the match to TRBD2 covers 11 bases. Germline assignment: CDR1 SGHAT and CDR2 FQNNGV. The V segment lost 2 bases and the J segment 3 bases; nucleotides outside the gene matches: 8. The CDR3 has 18 residues. The CDR3 protein is CASSLWASGRSDTGELFF. DNA for the CDR3: TGTGCCAGCAGCTTATGGGCTAGCGGGAGGAGTGACACCGGGGAGCTGTTTTTT.

This clone turned up a few times. The DNA for the CDR3 is TGTGCCAGCAGCTTAAAGGGGGGCGAGCAGTACTTC. This translates into CASSLKGGEQYF. The chain employs TRBV13 and TRBJ2-7, with D perhaps given as TRBD1 or TRBD2 (6 bases each). With 2 bases removed from V and 6 bases from J, the gap between germline ends came to 8 bases. CDR1 PRHDT and CDR2 FYEKMQ come from the germline V gene (reference sequence). This CDR3 is 12 amino acids long.

The V call is TRBV27, the J call TRBJ2-7, with 8 bases lining up with TRBD2. Per the germline V gene, CDR1 is MNHEY and CDR2 is SMNVEV (reference sequence). The CDR3 covers 14 residues. After removal of 2 bases from V and 4 bases from J, the junction contained 4 bases not matched to a gene. DNA of the CDR3: TGTGCCAGCAGTTTACAAGGGACTAGTTACGAGCAGTACTTC. It encodes CASSLQGTSYEQYF.

This clone was picked up a small number of times. The CDR3 does not end in the conserved phenylalanine or tryptophan, so this is likely a read error. The DNA is left out, because the CDR3 cannot be placed on it with certainty; the CDR3 is given as TCRdb lists it. The V call is TRBV30, the J call TRBJ1-2; TRBD1, as called in the table, went unchecked against the DNA. Germline CDR1 and CDR2: GTSNPN and SVGIG (reference sequence). From its first to its last residue, the CDR3 has 13 amino acids. CDR3 sequence: CAWSVGQWEGCTL.

The J gene is TRBJ2-7, the V gene TRBV6-1, with D possibly TRBD1 on 6 matching bases. V lost 4 bases, J lost 4 bases, and 11 bases lay in between. The CDR3 covers 13 residues. Germline V gene sequence: CDR1 MNHNS, CDR2 SASEGT. CDR3 nucleotides: TGTGCCAGCAGTGCCCGACAGGAGTACGAGCAGTACTTC. Translating gives CASSARQEYEQYF.

Only a few counts were recorded for this clone. The chain employs TRBV2 and TRBJ2-1; perhaps TRBD2 as D (6 bases). The CDR3 length is 15 residues. V was clipped by 8 bases and J by 3 bases, with 17 bases between them. The V gene's germline CDR1 is SNHLY and CDR2 FYNNEI. CDR3 sequence: CASVPSASYYNEQFF. The CDR3 region has the DNA TGTGCCAGCGTGCCTAGCGCGTCTTACTACAATGAGCAGTTCTTC. The whole variable domain, remainder taken from reference TRBV2 and TRBJ2-1, is EPEVTQTPSHQVTQMGQEVILRCVPISNHLYFYWYRQILGQKVEFLVSFYNNEISEKSEIFDDQFSVERPDGSNFTLKIRSTKLEDSAMYFCASVPSASYYNEQFFGPGTRLTVL.

The chain is built from TRBV10-3 and TRBJ2-3, with D unresolved. Trimming shortened V by 6 bases and J by 4 bases, and 5 bases separated the two germline ends. Germline CDR1 reads ENHRY; CDR2 reads SYGVKD. This CDR3 region has 11 residues. CDR3 loop: CAIRTSDTQYF. Here the CDR3 DNA reads TGTGCCATCAGGACATCAGATACGCAGTATTTT.

As to this clone: The junction departs from germline at one end; a sequencing error may be responsible. CDR3 DNA: TGTGCCGGCAGCTTAGGGGCAAACTATGGCTACACCTTC. It translates to CAGSLGANYGYTF. This chain joins TRBV7-2 and TRBJ1-2; tentatively, D is TRBD1 (5 bases). This CDR3 has 13 amino acids. Germline V gives CDR1 SGHTA, CDR2 FQGNSA.

The rearrangement links TRBV7-2 to TRBJ2-6; D gene uncertain. Germline V gene sequence: CDR1 SGHTA, CDR2 FQGNSA. Between the trimmed V and J ends, which lost 5 bases and 0 bases, there was a span of 11 bases. The length of the CDR3 is 16 residues. The CDR3: CASSIDPASGANVLTF. CDR3 bases: TGTGCCAGCAGCATCGATCCCGCCTCTGGGGCCAACGTCCTGACTTTC.

A few counts support this clone. This chain connects TRBV28 to TRBJ2-7; D gene ambiguous. The CDR3 contains 12 residues. Trimming removed 3 bases at V and 4 bases at J, with 7 bases between. Germline CDR1 MDHEN, CDR2 SYDVKM. The CDR3 DNA is TGTGCCAGCAGTTTGGCCTGGTACGAGCAGTACTTC. Translated: CASSLAWYEQYF.

The chain combines TRBV5-5 with TRBJ2-3; 8 nucleotides align to TRBD2. Germline CDR1 and CDR2: SGHKS and YYEKEE (reference sequence). The CDR3 loop spans 17 amino acids. With V trimmed by 0 bases and J by 0 bases, 6 bases remained unmatched. The CDR3 region is CASSLGFGGGSTDTQYF. For the CDR3, the DNA is TGTGCCAGCAGCTTGGGATTCGGCGGGGGGAGCACAGATACGCAGTATTTT.

The rearrangement links TRBV5-5 to TRBJ2-7; D gene uncertain. This CDR3 region has 13 residues. The V gene's germline CDR1 is SGHKS and CDR2 YYEKEE (reference sequence). V was shortened by 0 bases and J by 6 bases, with 10 bases between the two germline ends. The CDR3 DNA reads as TGTGCCAGCAGCTTGGGGATAGCAGGCGAGCAGTACTTC. Protein product: CASSLGIAGEQYF. The full variable domain, completed using reference TRBV5-5 and TRBJ2-7, is DAGVTQSPTHLIKTRGQQVTLRCSPISGHKSVSWYQQVLGQGPQFIFQYYEKEERGRGNFPDRFSARQFPNYSSELNVNALLLGDSALYLCASSLGIAGEQYFGPGTRLTVT.